This paragraph covers one T cell receptor (beta chain) sequence. The clone's antigen remains unknown. Nothing much larger sits one base from this clone, and base qualities are not available. The sample comes from a study of shared clonotypes between healthy human individuals (dated by TCRdb to 2018 to 2020). About the study as a whole: A few men and two women, aged 18 to 49 years, made up the cohort. Per donor, leukapheresis produced somewhere between about 0.85 and 10 billion PBMCs. To increase sequencing depth and limit assay-specific biases, different laboratories used diverse techniques to prepare libraries and sequence TCR repertoires. To estimate repertoire size and how much clonotype sharing occurs between individuals, the study deeply sequenced the blood TCR repertoires of roughly 5 healthy adults. For each donor, CD4 naive and CD4 memory were each run on three plates, CD8 naive on two plates, and CD8 memory on one plate. Points the paper makes about the study in general: Compared with non-shared clonotypes, clonotypes shared by all four sorted-subset donors had higher generation probabilities. Pairwise subsampling indicated that sequencing depth was expected to affect the degree of clonotype sharing among donors. Even with the large sequencing depth, rarefaction of the sorted-subset datasets indicated that sequencing was incomplete. Because the study included only a small number of donors, the genetic and exposure-history diversity represented was limited. Across several donors, roughly 5.1% of naive CD4, roughly 3.5% of naive CD8, about 2.3% of memory CD4, and over 0.35% of memory CD8 clonotypes were shared. Sampling was restricted to blood, and TCR repertoires in tissues likely differ from the TCR repertoires found in blood. Larger estimated clonotype richness was generally found for naive subsets than for memory subsets.

The germline V end is reduced by 6 bases and the J end by 0 bases; junction bases left unmatched: 4. In the germline V gene (reference sequence), CDR1 corresponds to LNHDA and CDR2 to SQIVND. Including cysteine and phenylalanine, the CDR3 has 14 amino acids. Only CDR3 DNA remains: 42 bases, in frame from the first base. The donors were healthy, HIV-negative adults with no recently reported acute infections or vaccinations. Only Caucasian adults living in Nashville, Tennessee, USA were represented among the donors. Magnetic negative selection was used to enrich CD4+ T cells, after which naive cells were positively selected on CD45RA and the negative fraction became the memory subset. Blood was collected by leukapheresis, and PBMCs were isolated by Ficoll-Histopaque density gradient centrifugation and then cryopreserved in liquid nitrogen vapor phase. Analytical flow cytometry was used to check the purity and quantity of every magnetically sorted T cell population. Genomic DNA was isolated from every sorted fraction and measured by UV absorbance on a Nanodrop 2000c.

Using the deep immunoSEQ assay, TCR CDR3 regions were amplified from genomic DNA by multiplex PCR. Genomic DNA extracted from each cell subset was distributed evenly over all wells of several immunoSEQ 96-well plates, and each plate served as one replicate. For sorted subsets, each replicate PCR was loaded with around 200 ng genomic DNA, equivalent to approximately 33,000 T cell genomes. Purified libraries were quantified with a Qubit 3.0 fluorometer, sized on a Bioanalyzer 2100, and re-quantified with the KAPA Library Quantification kit. Each immunoSEQ 96-well plate was sequenced on its own single-read 150-cycle Illumina NextSeq 550 flow cell. The authors' analysis ran thus. Because only junctional sequences without quality scores were contained in the immunoSEQ output, filtering matching that applied to full-length reads could not be performed. Sequences were annotated with PyIR, a Python wrapper for IgBLAST v1.9, and V/J genes and CDR3 were assigned using IMGT germline references. Reads were removed for weak V/J assignments (E-value above 1e-6), missing CDR3, stop codons, out-of-frame junctions, or ambiguous translated residues. A V3J clonotype was defined by an identical inferred V gene, J gene, and CDR3 amino acid sequence. To compute the percentage overlap between repertoires, the number of shared unique clonotypes was divided by the size of the smaller repertoire. Repertoire richness was assessed with RTK rarefaction, the Chao1 estimator, and Recon v2.1 estimates of unobserved clonotypes. OLGA was used to compute generation probabilities for all TCRbeta clonotypes that the gDNA method yielded from a few donors. As stored in TCRdb, this immuneACCESS dataset retains in-frame rearrangements with V and J assigned. A fraction of the clones does not appear; measured against another copy, unresolved V genes explain less than half of the discrepancy, and the remainder lacks a known reason. That table is the source of V, J and clone size, and D and trimming were worked out from the DNA. The sample table contains over 1.5 million clones; only one count was recorded for about 98% of them. Roughly 0.45% of the sample goes to the ten largest clones.

The chain couples TRBV19 to TRBJ1-1, with 7 central nucleotides matching TRBD1. The specimen sequenced was naive CD4+ T cells sorted from blood. Interpreted using the paper, the cell subset or site label stands for: CD45RA+ positively selected. This clonotype originated in a man in his thirties or forties in good health. The bases are TGTGCCAGTAGAAAGACAGGGCTGAACACTGAAGCTTTCTTT. Translated, it reads CASRKTGLNTEAFF.